This T cell receptor (beta chain) is drawn from a study of blood T cell repertoires in COVID-19. Study overall: The samples span acute and convalescent COVID-19 from the United States, Italy and Spain.

TCRdb's table, derived via immunoSEQ multiplex PCR, lists solely in-frame clones and lacks some. Among about 120,000 clones, 85% were seen once, and the ten largest hold roughly 11%. This CDR3 region has 16 residues. J was trimmed by 2 bases and V by 0 bases; bases with no gene match: 6. The germline CDR1 and CDR2 sequences are KGHSH and LQKENI. The chain recombines TRBV18 with TRBJ2-7; 8 bases align to TRBD1. Input material: peripheral blood. The origin of this receptor is a man older than 75 with acute or convalescent COVID-19. CDR3: CASSPPVGTGAYEQYF. In DNA, the CDR3 is TGTGCCAGCTCACCACCGGTAGGGACAGGAGCCTACGAGCAGTACTTC.